The source of this T cell receptor (beta chain) is a study of cytomegalovirus exposure and HLA in healthy donors (dated by TCRdb to about 2017). Study-wide context: In an earlier analysis of 587 of the donors, 250 to 350 Gb of sequence data and 95 million to 130 million unique TCR beta sequences from about 180 million T cells were reported. Four or five DR-DQ haplotypes were handled as single units for association and clustering because linkage in the cohort was strong. Donor age, sex, ethnicity and CMV serostatus were collected together with the repertoire data. The number of typed donors differed by locus: about 620-640 for A, B, C, DRB1 and DQB1; 522 for DQA1; some 590 for DPA1; and 400 to 480 for DPB1. Of the 398 genotyped donors, roughly 85% fell in the genetic ancestry cluster associated with self-reported Caucasian donors. Rather than using new phenotypic data, the later analysis identified candidate immune exposures from TCR beta sequences and from how often those sequences occurred across donors. HLA typing included class I and class II loci at four-digit resolution. In a later genetic analysis, genome-wide SNP genotypes for about three fifths of the roughly 670 donors were used, and that subset was treated as a discovery cohort. Along with the approximately 700-subject first cohort, a separate validation cohort of 120 different subjects was used. All discovery cohort repertoires had been generated on a single sequencing platform. Using immunosequencing, the study profiled T cell repertoires from approximately 700 subjects and related those repertoires to cytomegalovirus serostatus. Across about 370 genotyped donors of the cohort, an average of approximately 200,000 unique TCR beta nucleotide sequences per donor were sequenced, and approximately 17% of those sequences were non-productive. In a later analysis, previously published TCR beta repertoires from some 640 donors were re-analyzed and high-resolution HLA genotyping was added so that TCR occurrence patterns could be studied. To predict cytomegalovirus infection status, the study combined high-throughput TCR immunosequencing, statistical association of individual TCRs with disease status, and machine learning. To decide whether each TCR beta V gene segment behaved as functional or pseudogenic, an earlier analysis of 587 of the donors relied on high-throughput TCR beta sequencing. Around 300 gigabases of sequencing data and tens of millions of unique TCR sequences were included in an early release covering around 600 HLA-typed donors. The study was designed to test whether signatures of past pathogen exposure could be identified by cataloging public T cell receptors.

Broader findings and caveats from the paper: A group of highly shared sequence variants was considered likely to be a technical artifact of the sequencing pipeline. A later analysis found that HLA-associated TCR beta chains were more clonally expanded and had lower generation probabilities than equally common non-associated chains. According to a later analysis, most CMV-associated TCR beta chains appeared to be HLA-restricted, and the HLA associations seemed to be driven largely by CMV exposure. Some IMGT-functional V segments, including TRBV6-2 and TRBV6-3, could not be told apart with the 87-base-pair reads, so those segments were excluded. Compared with the approximately 700-donor mean, donors in an Asian-associated ancestry cluster had fewer N-insertions in productive TCRs, according to a later genetic analysis. The cohort was sequenced for TCR beta chains only, and without alpha or paired-chain data the features that could be detected were limited. Correlated functional status among segregating V segments might be attributable to linkage disequilibrium, but an unknown experimental factor could not be ruled out. Cytomegalovirus status was reported to be diagnosed by the classifier with high specificity and sensitivity in both the original and validation cohorts. It was suggested by the authors that the approach could potentially be generalized to other disease states and immunological phenotypes. For the cohort, immune exposure information was limited to CMV serostatus. V-gene and J-gene trimming of TCR beta chains was associated with a missense DCLRE1C variant in a later genetic analysis, and the association was replicated in an independent cohort. Strong co-occurrence of HLA alleles, especially DR and DQ, made assigning TCR associations to individual alleles difficult. A further reported finding was that TCR beta sequences accurately predicted the HLA-A and HLA-B alleles for most subjects in the first cohort. In a later analysis, around 17,000 TCR beta sequences were associated with specific HLA alleles at a false discovery rate of 0.05. Several of the top co-occurrence clusters appeared to be linked to parvovirus B19, influenza, CMV and Epstein-Barr virus, according to a later analysis. Because HLA typing was missing for some donors at each locus, association tests included only the typed subset. Sequencing depth was assumed to be roughly uniform across donors in the presence/absence analyses, though that assumption may not hold. The study listed approximately 150 TCR beta chains as associated with cytomegalovirus. According to a later analysis, TCR association rates differed among HLA loci, with DRB1 alleles showing the most associated TCRs and HLA-C alleles showing the fewest. Because counts were too low, roughly 16 rarely observed V segments, including chromosome 9 orphons, were left out of the earlier analysis of approximately 580 of the donors. In vitro tests confirmed that three of the cytomegalovirus-associated TCR beta chains recognize cytomegalovirus antigens. In an earlier analysis of 450 to 750 of the donors, most TCR beta V segments appeared in productive rearrangements about 87% or about 30% of the time, broadly matching IMGT annotations. Across donors, most TCR sequences were observed very rarely, whereas some public TCRs were present in many individuals.

The cohort was made up of roughly 670 healthy bone marrow donors. Cohort members were all nominally healthy when sampled, although unrecorded immune exposures were likely present. The donor tested CMV seropositive, placing the donor among the approximately 310 seropositive members of the cohort. Every donor gave a peripheral blood sample, and the peripheral blood mononuclear cells from that sample were used for TCR beta sequencing. Genomic DNA was extracted from the blood cell samples with the Qiagen DNeasy Blood Extraction Kit. V is trimmed back by 4 bases and J by 6 bases, and the junction contains 7 bases that no gene match accounts for. Counted from cysteine to phenylalanine, this CDR3 has 16 amino acids. The DNA shown is the 48-base CDR3, in frame from base 1. The germline V gene sets CDR1 to SNHLY and CDR2 to FYNNEI. With regard to this clone: Its antigen is unknown. No per-base quality is available; no much larger clone lies one base away.

Libraries were prepared through the immunoSEQ multiplex PCR assay. For the multiplex PCR, a mixture combining 60 forward primers for TCR Vbeta segments and 13 reverse primers for TCR Jbeta segments was used. The CDR3 region of rearranged TCR beta genes was amplified from genomic DNA by a multiplex PCR assay. The Illumina HiSeq System was used to sequence the amplified TCR beta libraries as 87-base-pair reads. The published analysis was carried out like this. A later analysis tallied around 87 million unique TCR beta chains across the 666 repertoires, and about 12 million of those chains were shared by two or more donors. Raw reads were error-corrected and collapsed into unique sequences with a nearest-neighbor algorithm that merged closely related sequences to remove PCR and sequencing errors. CDR3 sequences were aligned to IMGT reference sequences to assign V, D and J gene segments. For a sequence to be retained, at least a six-nucleotide match to both a V gene segment and a J gene segment was required. A rearrangement counted as productive if the CDR3 had no stop codons and remained in frame with V and J, and every other rearrangement counted as non-productive. CDR3 was defined by IMGT convention, running from the second conserved V-encoded cysteine to the conserved J-encoded phenylalanine. The earlier analysis of roughly 590 of the donors excluded any sequence lacking an unambiguous match to a single V gene segment. In an earlier analysis of some 590 of the donors, V segments were called functional above 56.7% productive rearrangements and were called segregating when the between-donor standard deviation exceeded 5%. A statistical classification framework was developed to diagnose cytomegalovirus status using the catalog of TCR beta chain sequences. In a later analysis, V and J genes were assigned by comparing TCR nucleotide sequences against IMGT/GENE-DB human TR gene sequences. The TCRdist pipeline was used in a later analysis to assign CDR3 sequences and most-parsimonious VDJ recombination scenarios. In a later analysis, every TCR beta chain was defined by the combination of its CDR3 amino acid sequence and its V-gene family, and reads without a unique V-gene family were dropped. To address suspected cross-contamination and a sequencing artifact, a later analysis removed a few hundred highly shared, low-generation-probability nucleotide sequences. A later analysis calculated a clonal expansion index for each public chain from normalized within-repertoire ranks of inferred template counts. In a later analysis, generation probabilities were computed with a VDJ recombination model fitted to out-of-frame rearrangements, and the resulting probabilities were checked against IGoR. A later analysis scored TCR-TCR, TCR-HLA and TCR-CMV co-occurrence with hypergeometric tests, applying a repertoire-size bias correction to TCR pairs. To estimate false discovery rates, a later analysis permuted the HLA or CMV assignments 20 times. In a later analysis, co-occurring TCRs were grouped using DBSCAN, and TCRdist sequence similarity was added for clustering within HLA-allele-positive subsets. Repertoires with fewer than 30,000 or more than 120,000 public chains were left out of co-occurrence clustering, as were about five repertoires with anomalous nucleotide sharing. TCRdb obtained this table from immuneACCESS and retained in-frame rearrangements with V and J assigned. These tables miss some clones; where compared with another copy, unresolved V genes account for less than half of the shortfall, and the remainder is unexplained. The DNA was the basis for D and trimming; V, J and clone size are from that table. For this sample there are 150,000 to 200,000 clones; roughly 85% appear just once. Together, the top ten hold more than 7% of the sample.

This TCR derives from a male donor in good health and CMV-seropositive. Recombination connected TRBV2 to TRBJ2-1, with TRBD2 matching 12 junction bases. The specimen sequenced was PBMCs. For the CDR3, the sequence is CASSAPGLAGSNEQFF. The DNA is TGTGCCAGCAGTGCCCCGGGACTAGCGGGTTCCAATGAGCAGTTCTTC.